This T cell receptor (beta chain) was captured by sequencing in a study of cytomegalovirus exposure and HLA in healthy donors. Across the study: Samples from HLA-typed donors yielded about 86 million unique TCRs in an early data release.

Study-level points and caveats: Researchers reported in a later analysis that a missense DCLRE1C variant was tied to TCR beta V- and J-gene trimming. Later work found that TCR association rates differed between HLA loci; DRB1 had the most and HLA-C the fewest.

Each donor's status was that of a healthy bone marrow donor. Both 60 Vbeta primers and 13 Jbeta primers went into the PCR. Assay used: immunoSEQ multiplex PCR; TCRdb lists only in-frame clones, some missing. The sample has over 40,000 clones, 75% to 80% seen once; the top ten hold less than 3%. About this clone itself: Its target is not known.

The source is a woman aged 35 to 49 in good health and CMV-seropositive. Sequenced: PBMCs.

The CDR3 DNA sequence: TGTGCCAGCAGCTTTGAATACAGGGGTTACGAGCAGTACTTC. Its protein is CASSFEYRGYEQYF. This chain joins TRBV11-3 and TRBJ2-7; 7 bases fit TRBD1. The CDR3 sequence is 14 residues long. The V gene end was trimmed by 3 bases and the J gene end by 4 bases; junction bases not matched to a gene: 6. The germline V gene encodes CDR1 SGHNT and CDR2 YENEEA.